Below are 12 T cell receptor beta chains sequenced from a single sample in a study of preoperative IRX-2 immunotherapy in early breast cancer. Repertoires were generated with immunoSEQ multiplex PCR, while TCRdb's copy carries only in-frame clones and drops some. In the table there are around 43,000 clones, roughly 80% of which are singletons. The treatment here: preoperative locoregional IRX-2 cytokine immunotherapy. Sample: tumor tissue, taken after IRX-2 immunotherapy. These receptors originate from a human donor with breast cancer.

The V gene is TRBV19, the J gene TRBJ1-1, with 10 bases aligning to TRBD1. Germline V gives CDR1 LNHDA, CDR2 SQIVND (reference sequence). This CDR3 is 17 amino acids long. V was clipped by 9 bases and J by 5 bases; unmatched bases: 18. Here the CDR3 DNA reads TGTGCCAGCCGAACACTCTCTTCGGGACAGGGGAGGACTGAAGCTTTCTTT. Translating gives CASRTLSSGQGRTEAFF.

The gene calls are TRBV6-8 and TRBJ2-1; 8 nucleotides agree with TRBD2. Germline values: CDR1 MNHGY, CDR2 SAAAGT. The CDR3 contains 15 residues. Trimming cost V 6 bases and J 3 bases; bases outside gene matches: 7. CDR3 sequence: CASRVSGNGYNEQFF. CDR3 sequence (DNA): TGTGCCAGCAGAGTTAGCGGGAACGGCTACAATGAGCAGTTCTTC.

This clone has a handful of counts. J is TRBJ2-2 and V is TRBV7-5; TRBD2, the table's D call, was not compared with the DNA. TRBV7-5 is reported as a pseudogene. The length of the CDR3 is 17 residues. CDR3 protein: CASSLRASGRTTGELFF. The CDR3 DNA sequence: TGTGCCAGCAGCTTAAGGGCTAGCGGGAGAACAACCGGGGAGCTGTTTTTT.

The V call is TRBV6-8, the J call TRBJ2-3; D is uncertain. Trimming stripped 5 bases from V and 2 bases from J, with 8 bases between. This CDR3 spans 13 amino acids. Germline V gene lookup returns CDR1 MNHGY and CDR2 SAAAGT. The CDR3 DNA reads as TGTGCCAGCAGTGTGACGATCACAGATACGCAGTATTTT. Its protein is CASSVTITDTQYF.

Details on this clone: The same CDR3 also results from other DNA sequences found in this sample. The chain has TRBV5-1 and TRBJ1-2, with 12 positions matching TRBD1. The CDR3 contains 14 residues. The V gene's germline CDR1 is SGHRS and CDR2 YFSETQ. Trimming at V came to 2 bases and at J to 8 bases, leaving 4 bases not matched to a gene. For the CDR3, the DNA is TGCGCCAGCAGCTTAGCCGGGACAGGGGGCGGCTACACCTTC. Protein: CASSLAGTGGGYTF.

This sequence joins TRBV7-6 and TRBJ2-1, with 13 bases matching TRBD2. From germline, CDR1 is SGHVS and CDR2 FNYEAQ. V shed 1 base and J 9 bases; nucleotides not matched to a gene: 6. The length of the CDR3 is 16 residues. The CDR3 here is CASSLGETSGRTEQFF. In DNA, the CDR3 is TGTGCCAGCAGCTTAGGAGAGACTAGCGGGAGGACTGAGCAGTTCTTC.

The rearrangement uses TRBV19 and TRBJ1-2; 7 nucleotides line up with TRBD1. V was pared by 3 bases and J by 2 bases, with 6 bases of the junction left unmatched. The germline V gene encodes CDR1 LNHDA and CDR2 SQIVND (reference sequence). The CDR3 covers 15 residues. CDR3 amino acids: CASSMLDRANYGYTF. As DNA, the CDR3 is TGTGCCAGTAGTATGTTAGACAGGGCAAACTATGGCTACACCTTC.

V is TRBV11-3 and J is TRBJ2-1, with 8 bases that match TRBD2. The CDR3 is 15 amino acids. The J segment lost 2 bases and the V segment lost 5 bases, leaving 5 bases of the junction unmatched. Germline V gene lookup returns CDR1 SGHNT and CDR2 YENEEA. CDR3 sequence (DNA): TGTGCCAGCAGCCAAGCGGGAGCGACCTACAATGAGCAGTTCTTC. Its protein product is CASSQAGATYNEQFF. The full variable domain, with the rest looked up from reference TRBV11-3 and TRBJ2-1, is EAGVVQSPRYKIIEKKQPVAFWCNPISGHNTLYWYLQNLGQGPELLIRYENEEAVDDSQLPKDRFSAERLKGVDSTLKIQPAELGDSAVYLCASSQAGATYNEQFFGPGTRLTVL.

This chain connects TRBV19 to TRBJ1-4; D possibly corresponds to TRBD1 (5 bases). CDR1 and CDR2 from the germline V gene are LNHDA and SQIVND (reference sequence). This CDR3 spans 14 amino acids. V lost 6 bases, J lost 7 bases, and 15 bases lay in between. The CDR3 DNA sequence: TGTGCCAGTAGGCCTGGGGACCGTGGTGAAAAACTGTTTTTT. Its translation: CASRPGDRGEKLFF.

The V call is TRBV19, the J call TRBJ1-5; 9 positions agree with TRBD1. V trimming: 4 bases; J trimming: 4 bases; junction bases outside the gene matches: 5. The CDR3 spans 15 residues. From germline, CDR1 is LNHDA and CDR2 SQIVND (reference sequence). The CDR3 nucleotides read TGTGCCAGTAGTACGGGACAGGGTCTTAATCAGCCCCAGCATTTT. This translates into CASSTGQGLNQPQHF.

The chain employs TRBV30 and TRBJ2-5; D unclear. V was pared by 5 bases and J by 2 bases, with 6 bases between. This CDR3 region has 11 residues. Germline CDR1 and CDR2: GTSNPN and SVGIG (reference sequence). The CDR3 loop is CAWRLQETQYF. In DNA, the CDR3 is TGTGCCTGGCGGTTGCAAGAGACCCAGTACTTC.

About this clone itself: The same CDR3 is also encoded by other DNA sequences in this sample. The chain links TRBV11-3 to TRBJ2-1; D is perhaps TRBD1 or TRBD2 (7 bases each). V gave up 1 base and J gave up 6 bases, with 13 bases separating them. Germline V gene sequence: CDR1 SGHNT, CDR2 YENEEA. The CDR3 is 15 residues long. CDR3 nucleotides: TGTGCCAGCAGCTTAGGCCAGGGGGGGGTCAATGAGCAGTTCTTC. The encoded protein is CASSLGQGGVNEQFF.